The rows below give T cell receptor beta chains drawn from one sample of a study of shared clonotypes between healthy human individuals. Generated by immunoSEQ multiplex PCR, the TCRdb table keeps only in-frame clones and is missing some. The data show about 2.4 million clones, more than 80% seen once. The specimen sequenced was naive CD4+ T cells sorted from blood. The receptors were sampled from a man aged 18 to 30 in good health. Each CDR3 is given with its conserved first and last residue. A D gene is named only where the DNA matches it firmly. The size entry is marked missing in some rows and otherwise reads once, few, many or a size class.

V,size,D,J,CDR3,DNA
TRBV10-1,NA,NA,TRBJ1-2,CASSANGDYGYTF,TGCGCCAGCAGTGCAAACGGAGACTATGGCTACACCTTC
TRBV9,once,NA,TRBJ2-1,CASSAGMRDEQFF,TGTGCCAGCAGCGCCGGGATGAGGGATGAGCAGTTCTTC
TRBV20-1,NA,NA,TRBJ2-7,CSAWTYYEQYF,TGCAGTGCATGGACATACTACGAGCAGTACTTC
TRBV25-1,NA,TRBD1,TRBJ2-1,CASSEGQGPSSYNEQFF,TGTGCCAGCAGTGAAGGACAGGGCCCGAGCTCCTACAATGAGCAGTTCTTC
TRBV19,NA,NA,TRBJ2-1,CASSMSGPGALSYNEQFF,TGTGCCAGTAGTATGAGCGGGCCGGGGGCCCTCTCCTACAATGAGCAGTTCTTC
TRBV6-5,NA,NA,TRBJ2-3,CASRGVGTDTQYF,TGTGCCAGCAGGGGAGTTGGCACAGATACGCAGTATTTT
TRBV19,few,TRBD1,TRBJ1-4,CASSIPGTGNPFF,TGTGCCAGTAGTATCCCCGGGACAGGGAATCCGTTTTTT
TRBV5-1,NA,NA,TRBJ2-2,CASSLDAGTGELFF,TGCGCCAGCAGCTTGGACGCAGGGACCGGGGAGCTGTTTTTT
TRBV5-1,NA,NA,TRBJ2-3,CASSNQNTDTQYF,TGCGCCAGCAGCAACCAGAACACAGATACGCAGTATTTT
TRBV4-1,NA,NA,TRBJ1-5,CASSQVQGRGGNQPQHF,TGCGCCAGCAGCCAAGTTCAGGGGCGGGGGGGCAATCAGCCCCAGCATTTT
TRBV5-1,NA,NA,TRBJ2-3,CASSLLGAADTQYF,TGCGCCAGCAGCTTGTTAGGGGCGGCAGATACGCAGTATTTT
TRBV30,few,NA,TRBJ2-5,CAWAQETQYF,TGTGCCTGGGCTCAAGAGACCCAGTACTTC
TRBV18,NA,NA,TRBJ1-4,CASSPGALDEKLFF,TGTGCCAGCTCACCAGGGGCCCTTGATGAAAAACTGTTTTTT
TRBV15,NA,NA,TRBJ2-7,CATSVGRKGYEQYF,TGTGCCACCTCCGTGGGCAGGAAGGGGTACGAGCAGTACTTC
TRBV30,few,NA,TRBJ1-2,CAWSVPPGTF,TGTGCCTGGAGTGTACCGCCAGGCACCTTC
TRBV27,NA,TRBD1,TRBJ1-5,CASRQGAKIDSNQPQHF,TGTGCCAGCAGACAGGGGGCGAAAATTGATAGCAATCAGCCCCAGCATTTT
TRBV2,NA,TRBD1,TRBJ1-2,CASRGQTANYGYTF,TGTGCCAGCAGGGGACAGACAGCTAACTATGGCTACACCTTC